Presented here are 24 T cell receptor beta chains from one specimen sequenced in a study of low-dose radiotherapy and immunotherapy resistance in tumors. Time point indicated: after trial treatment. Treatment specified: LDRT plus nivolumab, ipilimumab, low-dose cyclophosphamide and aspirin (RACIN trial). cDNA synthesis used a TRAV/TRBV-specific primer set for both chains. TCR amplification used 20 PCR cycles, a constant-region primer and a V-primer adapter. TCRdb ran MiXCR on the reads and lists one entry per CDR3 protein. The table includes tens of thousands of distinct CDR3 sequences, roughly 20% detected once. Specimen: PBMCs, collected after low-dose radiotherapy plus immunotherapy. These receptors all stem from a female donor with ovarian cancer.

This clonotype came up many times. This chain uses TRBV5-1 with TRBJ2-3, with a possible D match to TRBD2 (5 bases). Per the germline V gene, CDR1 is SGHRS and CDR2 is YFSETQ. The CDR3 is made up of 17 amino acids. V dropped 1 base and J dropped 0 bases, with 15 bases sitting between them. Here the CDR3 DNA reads TGCGCCAGCAGCTTGTACGGGGAAAAATATAGCACAGATACGCAGTATTTT. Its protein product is CASSLYGEKYSTDTQYF.

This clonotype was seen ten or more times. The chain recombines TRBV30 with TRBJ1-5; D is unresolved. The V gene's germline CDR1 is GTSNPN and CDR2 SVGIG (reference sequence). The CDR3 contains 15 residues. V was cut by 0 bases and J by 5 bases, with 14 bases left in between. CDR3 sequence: CAWSVFGSQYQPQHF. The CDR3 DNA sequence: TGTGCCTGGAGTGTATTCGGGAGCCAATATCAGCCCCAGCATTTT. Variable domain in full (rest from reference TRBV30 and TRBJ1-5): SQTIHQWPATLVQPVGSPLSLECTVEGTSNPNLYWYRQAAGRGLQLLFYSVGIGQISSEVPQNLSASRPQDRQFILSSKKLLLSDSGFYLCAWSVFGSQYQPQHFGDGTRLSIL.

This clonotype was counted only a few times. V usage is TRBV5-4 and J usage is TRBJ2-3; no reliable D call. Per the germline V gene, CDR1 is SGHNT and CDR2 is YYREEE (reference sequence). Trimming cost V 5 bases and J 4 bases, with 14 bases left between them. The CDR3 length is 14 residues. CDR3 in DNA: TGTGCCAGCAGGGCGACCCAAAAACCAGATACGCAGTATTTT. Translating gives CASRATQKPDTQYF.

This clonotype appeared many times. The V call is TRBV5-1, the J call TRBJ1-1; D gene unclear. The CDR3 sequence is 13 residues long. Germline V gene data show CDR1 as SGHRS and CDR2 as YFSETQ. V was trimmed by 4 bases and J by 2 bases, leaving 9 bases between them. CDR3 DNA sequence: TGCGCCAGCAGCGGAGGACCTAACACTGAAGCTTTCTTT. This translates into CASSGGPNTEAFF.

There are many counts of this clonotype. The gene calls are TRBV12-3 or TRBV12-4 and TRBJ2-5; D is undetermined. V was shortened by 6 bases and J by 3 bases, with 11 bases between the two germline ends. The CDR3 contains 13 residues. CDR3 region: CASSTTGKETQYF. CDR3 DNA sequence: TGTGCCAGCAGCACGACTGGAAAAGAGACCCAGTACTTC.

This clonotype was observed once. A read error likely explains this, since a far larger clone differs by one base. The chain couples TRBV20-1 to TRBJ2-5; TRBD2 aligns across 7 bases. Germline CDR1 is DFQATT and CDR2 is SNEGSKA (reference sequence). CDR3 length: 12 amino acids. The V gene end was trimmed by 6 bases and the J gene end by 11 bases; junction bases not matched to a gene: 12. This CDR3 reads CSAKRGYNEQYF. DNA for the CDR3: TGCAGTGCAAAGCGGGGATACAATGAGCAGTACTTC.

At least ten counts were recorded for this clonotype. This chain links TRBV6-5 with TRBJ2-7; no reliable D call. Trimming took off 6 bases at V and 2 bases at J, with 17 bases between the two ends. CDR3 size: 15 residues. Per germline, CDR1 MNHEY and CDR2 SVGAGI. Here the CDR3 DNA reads TGTGCCAGCAGCTACAACCGGGCCTCCCCCTACGAGCAGTACTTC. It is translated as CASSYNRASPYEQYF.

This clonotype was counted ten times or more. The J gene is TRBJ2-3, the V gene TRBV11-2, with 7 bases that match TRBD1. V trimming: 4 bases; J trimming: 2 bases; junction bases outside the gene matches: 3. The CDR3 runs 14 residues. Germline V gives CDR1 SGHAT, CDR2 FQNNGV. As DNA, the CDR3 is TGTGCCAGCAGCTGGGGGACAGTCACAGATACGCAGTATTTT. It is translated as CASSWGTVTDTQYF.

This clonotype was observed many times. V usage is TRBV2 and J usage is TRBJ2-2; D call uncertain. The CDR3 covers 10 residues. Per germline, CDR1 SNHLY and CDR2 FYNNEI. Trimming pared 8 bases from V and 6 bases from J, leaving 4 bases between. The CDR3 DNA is TGTGCCAGCCGTTCCGGGGAGCTGTTTTTT. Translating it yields CASRSGELFF.

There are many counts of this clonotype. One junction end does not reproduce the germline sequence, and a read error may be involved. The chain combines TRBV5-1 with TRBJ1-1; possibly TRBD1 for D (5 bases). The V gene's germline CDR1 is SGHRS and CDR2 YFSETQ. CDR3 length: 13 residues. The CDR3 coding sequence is TGTGCCAGCAGCGCAACAGGGAACACTGAAGCTTTCTTT. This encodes CASSATGNTEAFF.

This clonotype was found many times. The CDR3 region is CASASLRGLAGEYNEQFF. CDR3 bases: TGTGCCAGCGCATCCCTCAGGGGGCTAGCGGGGGAATACAATGAGCAGTTCTTC. The chain carries TRBV28 and TRBJ2-1; 10 bases are a match to TRBD2. This CDR3 is 18 amino acids long. Germline V gene lookup returns CDR1 MDHEN and CDR2 SYDVKM. Trimming took 8 bases from V and 4 from J; bases not matched to a gene: 17.

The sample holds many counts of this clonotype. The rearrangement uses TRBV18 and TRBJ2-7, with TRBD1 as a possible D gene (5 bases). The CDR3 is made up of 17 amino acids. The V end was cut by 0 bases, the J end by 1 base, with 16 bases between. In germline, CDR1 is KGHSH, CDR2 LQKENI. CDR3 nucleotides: TGTGCCAGCTCACCACCACGGTCAGGGTCGACTTCCTACGAGCAGTACTTC. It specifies CASSPPRSGSTSYEQYF. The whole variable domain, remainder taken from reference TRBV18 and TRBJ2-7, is NAGVMQNPRHLVRRRGQEARLRCSPMKGHSHVYWYRQLPEEGLKFMVYLQKENIIDESGMPKERFSAEFPKEGPSILRIQQVVRGDSAAYFCASSPPRSGSTSYEQYFGPGTRLTVT.

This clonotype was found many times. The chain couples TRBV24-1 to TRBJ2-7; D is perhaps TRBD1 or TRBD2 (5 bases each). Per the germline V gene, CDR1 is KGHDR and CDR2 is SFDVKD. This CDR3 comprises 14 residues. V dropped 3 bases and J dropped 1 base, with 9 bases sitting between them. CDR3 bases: TGTGCCACCAGTGATGGGACGGGATCCTACGAGCAGTACTTC. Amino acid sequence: CATSDGTGSYEQYF.

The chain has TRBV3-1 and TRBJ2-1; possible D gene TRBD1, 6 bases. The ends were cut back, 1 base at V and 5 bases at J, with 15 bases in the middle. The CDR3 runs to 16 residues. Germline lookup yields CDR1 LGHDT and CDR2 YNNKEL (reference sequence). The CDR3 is CASSQAPGTRNNEQFF. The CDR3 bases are TGTGCCAGCAGCCAAGCCCCCGGGACACGTAACAATGAGCAGTTCTTC.

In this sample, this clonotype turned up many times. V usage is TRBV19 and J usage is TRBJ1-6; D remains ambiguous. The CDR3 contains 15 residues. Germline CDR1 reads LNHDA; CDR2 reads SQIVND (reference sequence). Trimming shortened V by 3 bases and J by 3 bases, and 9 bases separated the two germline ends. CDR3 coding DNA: TGTGCCAGTAGTATCCGGCAGGACTATAATTCACCCCTCCACTTT. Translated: CASSIRQDYNSPLHF. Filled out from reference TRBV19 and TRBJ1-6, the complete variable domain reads DGGITQSPKYLFRKEGQNVTLSCEQNLNHDAMYWYRQDPGQGLRLIYYSQIVNDFQKGDIAEGYSVSREKKESFPLTVTSAQKNPTAFYLCASSIRQDYNSPLHFGNGTRLTVT.

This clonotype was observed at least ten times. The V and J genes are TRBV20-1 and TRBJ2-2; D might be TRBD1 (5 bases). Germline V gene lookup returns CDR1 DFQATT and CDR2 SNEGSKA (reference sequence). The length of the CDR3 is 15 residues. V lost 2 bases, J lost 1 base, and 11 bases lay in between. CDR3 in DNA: TGCAGTGCTAGACCTGGACACGTGAACACCGGGGAGCTGTTTTTT. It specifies CSARPGHVNTGELFF.

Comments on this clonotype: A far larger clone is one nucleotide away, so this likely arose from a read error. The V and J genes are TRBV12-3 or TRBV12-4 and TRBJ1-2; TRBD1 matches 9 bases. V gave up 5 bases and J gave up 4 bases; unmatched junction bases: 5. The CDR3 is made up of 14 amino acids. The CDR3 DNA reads TGTGCCAGCAGTCCCGGACAGGGGACCTATGGCTACACCTTC. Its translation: CASSPGQGTYGYTF.

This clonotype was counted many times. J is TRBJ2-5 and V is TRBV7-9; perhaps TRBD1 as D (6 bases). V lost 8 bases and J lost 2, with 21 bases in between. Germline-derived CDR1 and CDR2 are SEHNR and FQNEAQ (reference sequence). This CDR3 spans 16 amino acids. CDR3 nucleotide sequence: TGTGCCAGCCTAGATAACCTAGCAGGGACACAAGAGACCCAGTACTTC. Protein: CASLDNLAGTQETQYF.

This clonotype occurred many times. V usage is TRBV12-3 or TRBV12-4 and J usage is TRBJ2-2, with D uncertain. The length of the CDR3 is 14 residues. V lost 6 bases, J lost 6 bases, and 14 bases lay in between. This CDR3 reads CASRSGRKAGELFF. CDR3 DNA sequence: TGTGCCAGCAGATCAGGTCGGAAAGCCGGGGAGCTGTTTTTT.

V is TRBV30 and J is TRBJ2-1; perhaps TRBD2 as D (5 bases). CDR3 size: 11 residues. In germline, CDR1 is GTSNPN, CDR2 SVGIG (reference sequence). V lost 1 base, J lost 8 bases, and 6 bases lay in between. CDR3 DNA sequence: TGTGCCTGGAGTGCGGGGTATGAGCAGTTCTTC. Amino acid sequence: CAWSAGYEQFF.

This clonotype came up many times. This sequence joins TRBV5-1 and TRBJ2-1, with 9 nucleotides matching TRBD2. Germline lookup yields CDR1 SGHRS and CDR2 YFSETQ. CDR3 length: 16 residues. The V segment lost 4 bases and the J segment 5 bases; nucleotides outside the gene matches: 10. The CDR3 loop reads CASSRDGTSFDNEQFF. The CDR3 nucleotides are TGCGCCAGCAGCCGAGATGGGACTAGCTTCGACAATGAGCAGTTCTTC.

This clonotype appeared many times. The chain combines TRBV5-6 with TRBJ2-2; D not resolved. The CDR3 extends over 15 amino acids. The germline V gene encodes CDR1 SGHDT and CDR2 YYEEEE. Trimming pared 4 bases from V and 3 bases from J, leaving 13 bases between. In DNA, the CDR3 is TGTGCCAGCAGCCAATCCTGGTCGTACACCGGGGAGCTGTTTTTT. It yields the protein CASSQSWSYTGELFF.

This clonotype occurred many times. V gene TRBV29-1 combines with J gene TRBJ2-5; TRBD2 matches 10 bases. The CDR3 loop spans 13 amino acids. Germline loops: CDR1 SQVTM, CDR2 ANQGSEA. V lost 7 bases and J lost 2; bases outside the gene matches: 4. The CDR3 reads CSASGSGQETQYF. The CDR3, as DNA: TGCAGCGCTAGCGGGAGTGGGCAAGAGACCCAGTACTTC. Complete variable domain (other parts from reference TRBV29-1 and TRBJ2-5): SAVISQKPSRDICQRGTSLTIQCQVDSQVTMMFWYRQQPGQSLTLIATANQGSEATYESGFVIDKFPISRPNLTFSTLTVSNMSPEDSSIYLCSASGSGQETQYFGPGTRLLVL.

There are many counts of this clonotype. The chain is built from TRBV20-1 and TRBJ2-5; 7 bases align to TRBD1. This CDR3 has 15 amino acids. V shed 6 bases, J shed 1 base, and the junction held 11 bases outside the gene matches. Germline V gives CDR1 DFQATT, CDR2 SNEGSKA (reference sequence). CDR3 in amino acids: CSATATGTAQETQYF. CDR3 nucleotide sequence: TGCAGTGCCACCGCGACCGGGACAGCCCAAGAGACCCAGTACTTC.